The text below deals with one T cell receptor beta chain. What it recognizes is unknown. Library preparation (for TCRbeta) was performed with unique molecular identifiers. TCRdb itself ran the PCR reads through MiXCR, one entry per CDR3 protein. The data contain 550,000 to 600,000 distinct CDR3 sequences, 23% of them singletons. Germline V gene sequence: CDR1 SGHNT, CDR2 YYREEE (reference sequence). V lost 4 bases, J lost 4 bases, and 9 bases stayed unmatched. This CDR3 region has 16 residues. The data originate from a study of T-cell reconstitution after alpha-beta-depleted transplantation in children. Study-wide findings and caveats: T-cell counts and diversity at one year following transplant were attributed mainly to newly produced T cells. As was reported, about two months after transplant, alpha-beta T cells came from several hundred expanded graft clones. TCRbeta diversity was high at day 60 in some patients (a result of surviving recipient T cells and thymic progenitors).

The receptor's source is a boy younger than two who had a stem cell transplant for acute myeloid leukemia, so the T cells may come from the graft donor. The chain employs TRBV5-4 and TRBJ1-5, with TRBD1 matching 9 bases. Material: PBMCs, mostly from graft donor cells, obtained 360 days after TCRalphabeta/CD19-depleted stem cell transplant. The CDR3 coding sequence is TGTGCCAGCAGCCTGGACAGGGGCGGTTGGAATCAGCCCCAGCATTTT. It encodes CASSLDRGGWNQPQHF.